This T cell receptor (beta chain) was observed in a study of technical replicates of blood from several donors. The length of the CDR3 is 13 residues. Looked up from germline, CDR1 is MNHEY and CDR2 is SVGAGI. The germline V and J ends were trimmed by 4 bases and 3 bases, with 10 bases remaining between them. TCRdb's table, derived via immunoSEQ multiplex PCR, lists solely in-frame clones and lacks some. This table holds tens of thousands of clones, more than 85% found once. The chain links TRBV6-5 to TRBJ2-7; D perhaps matches TRBD2 (5 bases). This TCR derives from a human donor in good health. Some clones in this sample may be carry-over from other donors' samples. Sequenced input: PBMCs. This CDR3 reads CASSFGLFYEQYF. The CDR3 DNA is TGTGCCAGCAGTTTTGGACTGTTCTACGAGCAGTACTTC.